These 6 T cell receptor beta chains were sequenced from one sample in a study of cytomegalovirus exposure and HLA in healthy donors. The primer mix had 60 Vbeta and 13 Jbeta primers. Produced via immunoSEQ multiplex PCR; TCRdb's table is partial and in-frame only. There are more than 100,000 clones in the sample; around 70% occur only once, and approximately 8.2% lies in the top ten. Sequenced input: PBMCs. Source of these receptors: a woman aged 35 to 49 in good health and CMV-seropositive.

This chain links TRBV5-6 with TRBJ1-4; the D gene is possibly TRBD1 (5 bases). The V and J ends lost 2 bases and 15 bases respectively, with 14 bases between them. CDR1 and CDR2 (germline): SGHDT, YYEEEE. The CDR3 consists of 12 residues. CDR3: CASSFKGLYMFF. CDR3 sequence (DNA): TGTGCCAGCAGCTTTAAGGGGCTCTATATGTTTTTT.

This chain's CDR3 is CASSGMTGIGYEQYF. DNA for the CDR3: TGTGCCAGCAGTGGTATGACAGGGATCGGCTACGAGCAGTACTTC. This chain joins TRBV7-2 and TRBJ2-7; 7 positions agree with TRBD1. Germline CDR1 reads SGHTA; CDR2 reads FQGNSA. Trimming took 6 bases from V and 3 from J; bases not matched to a gene: 11. The length of the CDR3 is 15 residues.

The rearrangement joins TRBV6-1 to TRBJ1-4; D is unclear. This CDR3 is built from 14 residues. Trimming took 0 bases from V and 3 from J, leaving 5 bases between them. Germline assignment: CDR1 MNHNS and CDR2 SASEGT. The chain's CDR3 is CASSEAPSNEKLFF. The CDR3 nucleotides read TGTGCCAGCAGTGAAGCTCCCTCTAATGAAAAACTGTTTTTT.

This chain links TRBV5-1 with TRBJ2-2, with 11 bases identical to TRBD1. Germline-derived CDR1 and CDR2 are SGHRS and YFSETQ. This CDR3 is 17 amino acids long. The V gene end was trimmed by 4 bases and the J gene end by 4 bases; junction bases not matched to a gene: 9. The CDR3 nucleotides are TGCGCCAGCAGCCGTACTAAGGGACAGGGGGGCACCGGGGAGCTGTTTTTT. Translation: CASSRTKGQGGTGELFF.

The gene calls are TRBV5-1 and TRBJ2-7, with 8 nucleotides matching TRBD2. The CDR3 extends over 14 amino acids. Germline V CDR1 and CDR2: SGHRS, YFSETQ. V dropped 6 bases and J dropped 0; count of bases not matched to a gene: 5. The CDR3 loop is CASKAGLASYEQYF. In nucleotides, the CDR3 is TGCGCCAGCAAGGCCGGACTAGCCTCCTACGAGCAGTACTTC.

The rearrangement uses TRBV6-5 and TRBJ2-7; 11 nucleotides line up with TRBD2. Germline CDR1 reads MNHEY; CDR2 reads SVGAGI. The junction had 5 bases not matched to a gene; V was cut back by 4 bases and J by 3 bases. The CDR3 is 15 amino acids. DNA of the CDR3: TGTGCCAGCAGTTCGACTAGCGGGGCTATCTACGAGCAGTACTTC. Residues: CASSSTSGAIYEQYF.